The 5 T cell receptor beta chains listed next were all sequenced from one sample in a study of regulatory T cells in long-lasting Graves disease. Indicated time point: newly diagnosed GD, antithyroid drugs for less than 3 months. PBMC-extracted RNA yielded the TCR library. Construction of the TCR beta libraries employed iRepertoire HTBI primers in conjunction with Arm-PCR of CDR3 regions. One entry per CDR3 protein results from TCRdb running MiXCR on the multiplex PCR reads. This table has fewer than 500,000 distinct CDR3 sequences, 16% appearing once. This sample was shared with a second study, whose subject was T cells in Graves' hyperthyroidism and ophthalmopathy.

The specimen comprised peripheral blood mononuclear cells (PBMCs), sampled at new diagnosis, from a patient treated with antithyroid drugs. The receptor set was obtained from a man aged 35-49 years with Graves disease.

The table lists this clonotype with many counts. The CDR3 region is CSALSGRTKNIQYF. CDR3 bases: TGCAGTGCCCTTAGCGGGAGGACCAAAAACATTCAGTACTTC. The chain couples TRBV20-1 to TRBJ2-4, with 10 bases identical to TRBD2. CDR3 length: 14 amino acids. Germline loops: CDR1 DFQATT, CDR2 SNEGSKA (reference sequence). V dropped 6 bases and J dropped 2; count of bases not matched to a gene: 4.

This clonotype was seen repeatedly, ten times or more. The chain joins TRBV30 to TRBJ1-1; D is undetermined. Germline V gives CDR1 GTSNPN, CDR2 SVGIG (reference sequence). The CDR3 extends over 14 amino acids. The V gene lost 0 bases and the J gene lost 3 bases, with 11 bases spanning the gap. CDR3 residues: CAWSVRVWDTEAFF. CDR3 in DNA: TGTGCCTGGAGTGTGCGGGTATGGGACACTGAAGCTTTCTTT.

This clonotype was seen more than once but under ten times. J is TRBJ2-3 and V is TRBV20-1, with 10 bases aligning to TRBD2. Trimming cost V 7 bases and J 7 bases; bases outside gene matches: 8. This CDR3 comprises 13 residues. Germline CDR1 and CDR2: DFQATT and SNEGSKA (reference sequence). The CDR3 DNA is TGCAGTGTTGCTAGCGGGAGTGTGAATACGCAGTATTTT. Translated, it gives CSVASGSVNTQYF.

There are a few counts of this clonotype. V usage is TRBV6-2 or TRBV6-3 and J usage is TRBJ2-1; 10 nucleotides align to TRBD2. The CDR3 extends over 17 amino acids. CDR1 is MNHEY, CDR2 SVGEGT, per germline. V lost 5 bases to trimming and J lost 0 bases; unmatched junction nucleotides: 7. CDR3 sequence (DNA): TGTGCCAGCAGTGCCTTTCCTAGCGGGAGCTCCTACAATGAGCAGTTCTTC. Translated, it gives CASSAFPSGSSYNEQFF.

This clonotype was recorded at least ten times. The chain recombines TRBV28 with TRBJ2-7; possible D gene TRBD2, 5 bases. Germline assignment: CDR1 MDHEN and CDR2 SYDVKM. V dropped 5 bases and J dropped 3 bases, with 20 bases sitting between them. The length of the CDR3 is 16 residues. The CDR3 here is CASSAVVRRLFYEQYF. The CDR3 DNA is TGTGCCAGCAGTGCCGTGGTCAGGAGGCTGTTCTACGAGCAGTACTTC.